Below are 25 T cell receptor beta chains sequenced from a single sample in a study of shared clonotypes between healthy human individuals. Some clones are missing from TCRdb's copy, which holds only in-frame ones; the method was immunoSEQ multiplex PCR. The sample shows roughly 2.2 million clones, approximately 93% of them seen only once. Sample: naive CD4+ T cells from PBMCs. Subset in this sample: CD45RA+ positively selected. These TCRs come from a man between 18 and 35 years old in good health. Some clones in this sample may be carry-over from other donors' samples.

Comment on this clone: Other DNA sequences in the same sample also yield this CDR3. This chain connects TRBV6-6 to TRBJ1-1; D remains unclear. Germline CDR1 MNHNY, CDR2 SVGAGI (reference sequence). Trimming removed 6 bases at V and 7 bases at J, with 9 bases between. The CDR3 is made up of 11 amino acids. DNA of the CDR3: TGTGCCAGCAGCCCCGGGAGTGAAGCTTTCTTT. This sequence encodes CASSPGSEAFF.

V and J are TRBV7-3 and TRBJ2-1, with 10 nucleotides matching TRBD2. The CDR3 has 15 residues. Per the germline V gene, CDR1 is SGHTA and CDR2 is FQGTGA. V shed 6 bases and J 10 bases; nucleotides not matched to a gene: 12. The chain's CDR3 is CASSLEAGGALEQFF. The DNA for the CDR3 is TGTGCCAGCAGTCTAGAAGCGGGAGGGGCCCTAGAGCAGTTCTTC.

CDR3 coding DNA: TGCGCCAGCAGCTTGGGGGAGGTCCGTACCTACGAGCAGTACTTC. Its translation: CASSLGEVRTYEQYF. The rearrangement joins TRBV5-1 to TRBJ2-7; possible D gene TRBD2, 6 bases. The V and J ends lost 0 bases and 2 bases respectively, with 12 bases between them. The V gene's germline CDR1 is SGHRS and CDR2 YFSETQ. CDR3 length equals 15 residues. Together with reference TRBV5-1 and TRBJ2-7, the CDR3 gives the full variable domain: KAGVTQTPRYLIKTRGQQVTLSCSPISGHRSVSWYQQTPGQGLQFLFEYFSETQRNKGNFPGRFSGRQFSNSRSEMNVSTLELGDSALYLCASSLGEVRTYEQYFGPGTRLTVT.

This clone was detected only a few times. This chain connects TRBV7-9 to TRBJ1-1, with D perhaps matching TRBD1 (5 bases). V lost 7 bases, J lost 1 base, and 10 bases lay in between. There are 13 residues in the CDR3. Germline V gene lookup returns CDR1 SEHNR and CDR2 FQNEAQ (reference sequence). CDR3 nucleotide sequence: TGTGCCAGCATCCGGGACCCGAACACTGAAGCTTTCTTT. This encodes CASIRDPNTEAFF.

Concerning this clone: This same CDR3 is encoded by further DNA sequences in the sample. The chain uses TRBV7-3 and TRBJ1-3, with 10 bases aligning to TRBD1. This CDR3 comprises 15 residues. Germline trimming cut 5 bases from V and 3 bases from J; bases unmatched to any gene: 4. CDR1 and CDR2 (germline): SGHTA, FQGTGA. The CDR3 here is CASSLTGGFGNTIYF. CDR3 in DNA: TGTGCCAGCAGCCTGACAGGGGGCTTTGGAAACACCATATATTTT.

The J gene is TRBJ2-1, the V gene TRBV6-6; D is unresolved. The CDR3 runs to 13 residues. The V end was cut by 1 base, the J end by 7 bases, with 8 bases between. Looked up from germline, CDR1 is MNHNY and CDR2 is SVGAGI (reference sequence). CDR3 sequence (DNA): TGTGCCAGCAGTTACTTAGCCGATAATGAGCAGTTCTTC. It yields the protein CASSYLADNEQFF.

The chain joins TRBV28 to TRBJ1-1; D is unresolved. CDR1 and CDR2 from the germline V gene are MDHEN and SYDVKM. This CDR3 spans 16 amino acids. Between the trimmed V and J ends, which lost 5 bases and 1 base, there was a span of 17 bases. CDR3 DNA: TGTGCCAGCAGTCCCCGTCAGGTGGCTGAGAACACTGAAGCTTTCTTT. Protein: CASSPRQVAENTEAFF.

V usage is TRBV6-1 and J usage is TRBJ1-1; D ambiguous. In germline, CDR1 is MNHNS, CDR2 SASEGT. The CDR3 totals 13 residues. The V end was cut by 4 bases, the J end by 1 base, with 7 bases between. This chain's CDR3 is CASSGWENTEAFF. CDR3 coding DNA: TGTGCCAGCAGTGGGTGGGAGAACACTGAAGCTTTCTTT.

Only one count was recorded for this clone. The chain recombines TRBV5-1 with TRBJ2-5, with D perhaps TRBD1 or TRBD2 (5 bases each). V was pared by 2 bases and J by 5 bases, with 16 bases between. Germline values: CDR1 SGHRS, CDR2 YFSETQ. CDR3 length: 15 residues. CDR3 bases: TGCGCCAGCAGCTTAGGGACGCTGGGTGGGGAGACCCAGTACTTC. This translates into CASSLGTLGGETQYF. Looking up the rest from reference TRBV5-1 and TRBJ2-5 gives the full variable domain: KAGVTQTPRYLIKTRGQQVTLSCSPISGHRSVSWYQQTPGQGLQFLFEYFSETQRNKGNFPGRFSGRQFSNSRSEMNVSTLELGDSALYLCASSLGTLGGETQYFGPGTRLLVL.

The CDR3 DNA follows: TGCGCCAGCAGCTTCGGACAGCTCACAGATACGCAGTATTTT. This sequence encodes CASSFGQLTDTQYF. The chain recombines TRBV5-1 with TRBJ2-3, with D possibly being TRBD1 (6 bases). Trimming left V 2 bases short and J 2 bases short, with 9 bases between. Germline V CDR1 and CDR2: SGHRS, YFSETQ. The CDR3 totals 14 residues.

The gene calls are TRBV30 and TRBJ2-1; D tentatively reads TRBD1 or TRBD2 (5 bases each). V dropped 2 bases and J dropped 0 bases, with 11 bases sitting between them. The CDR3 is 15 residues long. Per germline, CDR1 GTSNPN and CDR2 SVGIG (reference sequence). The CDR3 DNA reads as TGTGCCTGGAGTCGGGACCTCGGCTCCTACAATGAGCAGTTCTTC. Protein sequence: CAWSRDLGSYNEQFF.

As concerns this clone: The sample has other DNA sequences that encode this CDR3 too. The rearrangement joins TRBV5-1 to TRBJ2-5, with 11 bases identical to TRBD2. There are 16 residues in the CDR3. Per the germline V gene, CDR1 is SGHRS and CDR2 is YFSETQ. V gave up 4 bases and J gave up 1 base; unmatched junction bases: 6. The CDR3 nucleotides are TGCGCCAGCAGCCCCGGACTAGCGGGCATCCAAGAGACCCAGTACTTC. This gives the protein CASSPGLAGIQETQYF.

The chain combines TRBV28 with TRBJ1-4, with 7 positions matching TRBD1. The CDR3 is made up of 14 amino acids. Unmatched junction bases numbered 7, after V lost 6 bases and J lost 6 bases. From germline, CDR1 is MDHEN and CDR2 SYDVKM. The CDR3: CASRLGQKYEKLFF. The CDR3 coding sequence is TGTGCCAGCAGACTGGGACAGAAATATGAAAAACTGTTTTTT. The full variable domain, in which reference TRBV28 and TRBJ1-4 provide the parts outside the CDR3, is DVKVTQSSRYLVKRTGEKVFLECVQDMDHENMFWYRQDPGLGLRLIYFSYDVKMKEKGDIPEGYSVSREKKERFSLILESASTNQTSMYLCASRLGQKYEKLFFGSGTQLSVL.

This sequence joins TRBV11-1 and TRBJ2-5, with TRBD1 matching 11 bases. Germline CDR1 SGHAT, CDR2 FQDESV (reference sequence). V gave up 5 bases and J gave up 3 bases; unmatched junction bases: 8. This CDR3 spans 16 amino acids. CDR3 region: CASSKRTGGLEETQYF. CDR3 nucleotide sequence: TGTGCCAGCAGCAAGCGGACAGGGGGCTTGGAAGAGACCCAGTACTTC. The full variable domain, its missing parts supplied by reference TRBV11-1 and TRBJ2-5, is EAEVAQSPRYKITEKSQAVAFWCDPISGHATLYWYRQILGQGPELLVQFQDESVVDDSQLPKDRFSAERLKGVDSTLKIQPAELGDSAMYLCASSKRTGGLEETQYFGPGTRLLVL.

The V gene is TRBV10-3, the J gene TRBJ1-2; D ambiguous. This CDR3 is built from 13 residues. From germline, CDR1 is ENHRY and CDR2 SYGVKD. Trimming cost V 6 bases and J 7 bases, with 15 bases left between them. The DNA for the CDR3 is TGTGCCATCAGGTTTCGAGGGAAGTTTGGCTACACCTTC. Protein: CAIRFRGKFGYTF.

This chain connects TRBV9 to TRBJ2-1, with 12 bases aligning to TRBD2. Trimming removed 4 bases from V and 2 bases from J; junction bases left unmatched: 7. The CDR3 is 17 amino acids. Germline V gene sequence: CDR1 SGDLS, CDR2 YYNGEE. The CDR3: CASSKTSGGRTYNEQFF. The DNA of the CDR3 is TGTGCCAGCAGCAAGACTAGCGGGGGCCGAACCTACAATGAGCAGTTCTTC.

This clone showed up just once. One end of the junction fails to match germline, which may point to a read error. The same CDR3 is also encoded by other DNA sequences in this sample. For the CDR3, the DNA is TGCGCCAGCAGACAGGGAGGCTCCTACAATGAGCAGTTCTTC. Amino acid sequence: CASRQGGSYNEQFF. This chain joins TRBV28 and TRBJ2-1; weak D call: TRBD1 (7 bases). The CDR3 has 14 amino acids. Germline V gives CDR1 MDHEN, CDR2 SYDVKM.

The chain has TRBV6-1 and TRBJ1-2, with TRBD1 identical over 9 bases. V lost 6 bases, J lost 4 bases, and 9 bases stayed unmatched. The germline V gene encodes CDR1 MNHNS and CDR2 SASEGT. This CDR3 has 15 amino acids. CDR3 in DNA: TGTGCCAGCAGGAGTGGACAGGGGCTTTCCTATGGCTACACCTTC. Its translation is CASRSGQGLSYGYTF.

The chain has TRBV14 and TRBJ2-7, with TRBD2 identical over 15 bases. Germline V gene data show CDR1 as SGHDN and CDR2 as FVKESK. V lost 4 bases, J lost 3 bases, and 4 bases stayed unmatched. This CDR3 region has 16 residues. The CDR3 here is CASSPWTSGRGYEQYF. The CDR3 coding sequence is TGTGCCAGCAGCCCCTGGACTAGCGGGAGGGGCTACGAGCAGTACTTC. Using reference TRBV14 and TRBJ2-7 for the parts outside the CDR3, the full variable domain is EAGVTQFPSHSVIEKGQTVTLRCDPISGHDNLYWYRRVMGKEIKFLLHFVKESKQDESGMPNNRFLAERTGGTYSTLKVQPAELEDSGVYFCASSPWTSGRGYEQYFGPGTRLTVT.

The V gene is TRBV7-9, the J gene TRBJ1-1, with D hard to call. V lost 3 bases and J 1 base, leaving 9 bases between the germline ends. CDR3 length: 14 residues. Germline lookup yields CDR1 SEHNR and CDR2 FQNEAQ (reference sequence). The CDR3 region is CASSFWGWNTEAFF. The CDR3 nucleotides are TGTGCCAGCAGCTTTTGGGGTTGGAACACTGAAGCTTTCTTT.

V usage is TRBV4-2 and J usage is TRBJ2-3; D is undetermined. V was cut by 2 bases and J by 3 bases, with 3 bases left in between. The germline CDR1 and CDR2 sequences are LGHNA and YNFKEQ. The CDR3 has 12 amino acids. CDR3 sequence reads: CASSQSTDTQYF. The CDR3 nucleotides are TGTGCCAGCAGCCAATCGACAGATACGCAGTATTTT.

This clone has a handful of counts. This sample includes further DNA sequences coding for the same CDR3. The rearrangement joins TRBV5-4 to TRBJ1-1; TRBD1 matches at 11 bases. V shed 3 bases, J shed 3 bases, and the junction held 1 base outside the gene matches. CDR3 size: 14 residues. Looked up from germline, CDR1 is SGHNT and CDR2 is YYREEE (reference sequence). The CDR3 bases are TGTGCCAGCAGCTGGGGACAGGGGGACACTGAAGCTTTCTTT. Encoded protein: CASSWGQGDTEAFF. Together with reference TRBV5-4 and TRBJ1-1, the CDR3 gives the full variable domain: ETGVTQSPTHLIKTRGQQVTLRCSSQSGHNTVSWYQQALGQGPQFIFQYYREEENGRGNFPPRFSGLQFPNYSSELNVNALELDDSALYLCASSWGQGDTEAFFGQGTRLTVV.

The rearrangement joins TRBV18 to TRBJ1-2; the match to TRBD1 covers 7 bases. Germline V lookup: CDR1 KGHSH, CDR2 LQKENI. The trim removed 5 bases at V and 5 bases at J, leaving 23 bases unmatched. CDR3 size: 19 residues. The CDR3 is CASSTLGGVNSLNLYGYTF. CDR3 sequence (DNA): TGTGCCAGCTCAACCCTAGGGGGCGTGAACTCCTTAAACCTTTATGGCTACACCTTC.

The rearrangement joins TRBV7-9 to TRBJ2-7, with a possible D match to TRBD1 (6 bases). Germline lookup yields CDR1 SEHNR and CDR2 FQNEAQ (reference sequence). Trimming cost V 5 bases and J 0 bases, with 11 bases left between them. CDR3 length equals 14 residues. In DNA form, the CDR3 reads TGTGCCAGCAGCCAAAGACAGGTCTCCTACGAGCAGTACTTC. Translating gives CASSQRQVSYEQYF.

The chain recombines TRBV28 with TRBJ2-7; D may be TRBD1 (6 bases). Germline V lookup: CDR1 MDHEN, CDR2 SYDVKM. Trimming removed 7 bases from V and 6 bases from J, with 16 bases in between. This CDR3 spans 13 amino acids. The CDR3 loop reads CASTPGRGSEQYF. In DNA form, the CDR3 reads TGTGCCAGCACCCCGGGCAGGGGATCCGAGCAGTACTTC.